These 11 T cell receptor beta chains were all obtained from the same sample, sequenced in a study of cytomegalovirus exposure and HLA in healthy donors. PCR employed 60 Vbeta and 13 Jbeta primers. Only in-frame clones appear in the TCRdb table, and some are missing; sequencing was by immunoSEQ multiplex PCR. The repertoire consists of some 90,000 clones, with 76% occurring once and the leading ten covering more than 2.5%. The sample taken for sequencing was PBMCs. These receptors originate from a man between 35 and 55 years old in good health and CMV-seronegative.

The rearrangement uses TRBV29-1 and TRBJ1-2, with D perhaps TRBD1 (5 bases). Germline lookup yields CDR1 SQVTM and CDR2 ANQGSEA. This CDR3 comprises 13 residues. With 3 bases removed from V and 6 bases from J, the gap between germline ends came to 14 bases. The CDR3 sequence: CSVDRPGGDGYTF. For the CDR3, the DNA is TGCAGCGTTGATAGGCCCGGGGGTGATGGCTACACCTTC.

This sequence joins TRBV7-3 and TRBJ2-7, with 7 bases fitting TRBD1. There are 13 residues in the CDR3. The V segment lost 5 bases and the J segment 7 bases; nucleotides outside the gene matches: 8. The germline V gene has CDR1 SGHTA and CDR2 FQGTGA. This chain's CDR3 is CASSPKQGWEQYF. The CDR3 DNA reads TGTGCCAGCAGCCCAAAACAGGGGTGGGAGCAGTACTTC. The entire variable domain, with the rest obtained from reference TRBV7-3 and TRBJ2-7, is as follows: GAGVSQTPSNKVTEKGKYVELRCDPISGHTALYWYRQSLGQGPEFLIYFQGTGAADDSGLPNDRFFAVRPEGSVSTLKIQRTERGDSAVYLCASSPKQGWEQYFGPGTRLTVT.

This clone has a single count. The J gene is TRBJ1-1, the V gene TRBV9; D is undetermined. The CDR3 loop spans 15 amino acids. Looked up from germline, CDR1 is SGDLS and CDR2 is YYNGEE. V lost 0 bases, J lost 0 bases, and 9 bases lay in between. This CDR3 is CASSVDSSMNTEAFF. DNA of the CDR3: TGTGCCAGCAGCGTAGACAGTTCAATGAACACTGAAGCTTTCTTT.

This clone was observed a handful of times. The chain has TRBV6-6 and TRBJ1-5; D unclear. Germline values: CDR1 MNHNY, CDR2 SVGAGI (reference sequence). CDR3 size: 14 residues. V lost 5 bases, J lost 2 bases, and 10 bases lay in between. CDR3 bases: TGTGCCAGCAGTACAGACAACGGCAATCAGCCCCAGCATTTT. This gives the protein CASSTDNGNQPQHF.

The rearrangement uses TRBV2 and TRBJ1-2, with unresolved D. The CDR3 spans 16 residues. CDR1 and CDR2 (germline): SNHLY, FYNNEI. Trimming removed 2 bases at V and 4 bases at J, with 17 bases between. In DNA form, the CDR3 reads TGTGCCAGCAGTGAATCGGTCATCTCGGGTTCCTATGGCTACACCTTC. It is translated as CASSESVISGSYGYTF.

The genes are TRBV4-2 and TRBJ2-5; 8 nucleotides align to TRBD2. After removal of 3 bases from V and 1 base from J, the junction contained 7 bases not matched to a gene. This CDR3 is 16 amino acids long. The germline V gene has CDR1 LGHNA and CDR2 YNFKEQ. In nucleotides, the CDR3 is TGTGCCAGCAGCCAGAGGGGCGGGGGGAGCCAAGAGACCCAGTACTTC. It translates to CASSQRGGGSQETQYF.

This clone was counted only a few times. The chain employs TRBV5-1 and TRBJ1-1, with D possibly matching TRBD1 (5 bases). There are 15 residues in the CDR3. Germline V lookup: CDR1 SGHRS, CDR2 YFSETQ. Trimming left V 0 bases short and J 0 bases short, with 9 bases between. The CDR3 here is CASSLEEGLNTEAFF. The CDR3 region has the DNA TGCGCCAGCAGCTTGGAGGAGGGGTTGAACACTGAAGCTTTCTTT.

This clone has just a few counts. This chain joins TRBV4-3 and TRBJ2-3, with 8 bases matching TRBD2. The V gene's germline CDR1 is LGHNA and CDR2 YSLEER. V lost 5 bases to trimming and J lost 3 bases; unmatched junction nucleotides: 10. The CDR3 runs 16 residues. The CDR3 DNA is TGCGCCAGCAGCTTGCAAAGCGGGGGCCTTACAGATACGCAGTATTTT. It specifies CASSLQSGGLTDTQYF.

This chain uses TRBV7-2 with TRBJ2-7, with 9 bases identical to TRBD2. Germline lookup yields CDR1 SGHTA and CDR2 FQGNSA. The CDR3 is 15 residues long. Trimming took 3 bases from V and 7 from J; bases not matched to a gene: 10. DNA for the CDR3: TGTGCCAGCAGCTTCGACCCGGGACTAGCTACTGAGCAGTACTTC. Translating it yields CASSFDPGLATEQYF.

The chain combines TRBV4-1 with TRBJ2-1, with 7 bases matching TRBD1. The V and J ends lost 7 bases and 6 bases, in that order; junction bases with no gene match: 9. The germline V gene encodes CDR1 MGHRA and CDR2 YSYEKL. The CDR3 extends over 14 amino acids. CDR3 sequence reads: CASTLTGSVNEQFF. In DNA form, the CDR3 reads TGCGCCAGCACCCTGACAGGGTCGGTCAATGAGCAGTTCTTC.

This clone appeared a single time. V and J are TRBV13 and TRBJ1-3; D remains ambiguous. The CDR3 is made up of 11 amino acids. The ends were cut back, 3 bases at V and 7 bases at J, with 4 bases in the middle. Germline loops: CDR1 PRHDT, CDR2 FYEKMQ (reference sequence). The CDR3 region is CASSFRNTIYF. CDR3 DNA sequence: TGTGCCAGCAGCTTCCGGAACACCATATATTTT.